These 6 T cell receptor beta chains share one sample of origin, sequenced in a study of CD8+ T cells in alopecia areata (dated 2018 in TCRdb). Library preparation used the immunoSEQ multiplex PCR assay. To provide template for TCR sequencing, every sample had RNA extracted and reverse transcribed into cDNA. This is the immuneACCESS table as TCRdb keeps it, with only in-frame sequences that have V and J called. A part of the clones is gone; compared with another copy, unresolved V genes explain less than half, and the rest is unexplained. Here the sample has some 240,000 clones; around 62% occur a single time. The ten largest clonotypes hold just over 0.45% of the sample. Reading the label with the study, this specimen's time point is: baseline before oral tofacitinib. The sample here was CD4+ T cells sorted from blood, taken at week 0. These receptors were obtained from a human donor with alopecia areata.

V usage is TRBV30 and J usage is TRBJ2-7; no firm D call. Looked up from germline, CDR1 is GTSNPN and CDR2 is SVGIG (reference sequence). Trimming cost V 2 bases and J 3 bases, with 5 bases left between them. The CDR3 spans 11 residues. The CDR3 DNA reads as TGTGCCTGGAGTTCGGGCTACGAGCAGTACTTC. Amino acids: CAWSSGYEQYF. Full variable domain (missing parts from reference TRBV30 and TRBJ2-7): SQTIHQWPATLVQPVGSPLSLECTVEGTSNPNLYWYRQAAGRGLQLLFYSVGIGQISSEVPQNLSASRPQDRQFILSSKKLLLSDSGFYLCAWSSGYEQYFGPGTRLTVT.

This clone is a singleton in its sample. The J gene is TRBJ2-7, the V gene TRBV10-3, with 8 nucleotides matching TRBD2. The ends lost 4 bases at V and 4 bases at J; junction bases unmatched: 6. This CDR3 has 14 amino acids. Germline-derived CDR1 and CDR2 are ENHRY and SYGVKD. The CDR3 region has the DNA TGTGCCATCAGTGGGGGAGCGGGGGATTACGAGCAGTACTTC. It specifies CAISGGAGDYEQYF.

This chain joins TRBV29-1 and TRBJ1-2; D may be TRBD1 (5 bases). The CDR3 runs 14 residues. Trimming took 2 bases from V and 4 from J, leaving 14 bases between them. Germline V lookup: CDR1 SQVTM, CDR2 ANQGSEA. CDR3: CSVEWAGISYGYTF. Written as DNA, the CDR3 is TGCAGCGTTGAATGGGCAGGGATCAGCTATGGCTACACCTTC. The full variable domain, completed using reference TRBV29-1 and TRBJ1-2, is SAVISQKPSRDICQRGTSLTIQCQVDSQVTMMFWYRQQPGQSLTLIATANQGSEATYESGFVIDKFPISRPNLTFSTLTVSNMSPEDSSIYLCSVEWAGISYGYTFGSGTRLTVV.

The chain uses TRBV2 and TRBJ2-7, with 9 bases identical to TRBD1. With V trimmed by 7 bases and J by 4 bases, 5 bases remained unmatched. The germline V gene encodes CDR1 SNHLY and CDR2 FYNNEI. This CDR3 has 13 residues. The CDR3, as DNA: TGTGCCAGCACGGCGACAGGGGGTTACGAGCAGTACTTC. Its translation is CASTATGGYEQYF.

V and J are TRBV9 and TRBJ1-6; TRBD1 matches 7 bases. The CDR3 extends over 14 amino acids. Looked up from germline, CDR1 is SGDLS and CDR2 is YYNGEE. The trim removed 3 bases at V and 12 bases at J, leaving 9 bases unmatched. The CDR3 sequence is CASSATGARGPLHF. For the CDR3, the DNA is TGTGCCAGCAGCGCTACAGGGGCCCGGGGACCCCTCCACTTT.

The chain links TRBV6-1 to TRBJ2-7; TRBD2 matches 7 bases. The CDR3 extends over 14 amino acids. Germline V gene lookup returns CDR1 MNHNS and CDR2 SASEGT. J lost 7 bases, V lost 5 bases, and 11 bases had no gene match. Here the CDR3 reads CASSNRDYPVEQYF. DNA for the CDR3: TGTGCCAGCAGTAACCGGGACTACCCCGTGGAGCAGTACTTC.